The present T cell receptor (beta chain) was sequenced within a study of cytomegalovirus exposure and HLA in healthy donors. Study-level points and caveats: V- and J-gene trimming of TCR beta was linked (in a later analysis) to a missense DCLRE1C variant. Presence/absence analyses took donor sequencing depth as roughly uniform. The investigators catalogued about 170 TCR beta chains as cytomegalovirus-associated.

As regards this clone: Antigen unknown.

The CDR3 consists of 14 residues. The germline CDR1 and CDR2 sequences are SGHRS and YFSETQ. The V segment lost 8 bases and the J segment 6 bases; nucleotides outside the gene matches: 4. The PCR used 60 Vbeta and 13 Jbeta primers. Only in-frame clones appear in the TCRdb table, and some are missing; sequencing was by immunoSEQ multiplex PCR. The sample lists 100,000 to 150,000 clones, 80% seen once, with 8.9% in the top ten. The TCR comes from a man aged 30 to 39 in good health and CMV-seropositive. The sequenced material came from PBMCs. J is TRBJ2-1 and V is TRBV5-1; 14 bases match TRBD2. This chain's CDR3 is CASKTSGGVNEQFF. CDR3 sequence (DNA): TGCGCCAGTAAGACTAGCGGGGGGGTCAATGAGCAGTTCTTC.